The 22 T cell receptor beta chains presented below share a single source sample, sequenced in a study of blood T cell repertoires in COVID-19. This table comes from immunoSEQ multiplex PCR, and its TCRdb copy is limited to in-frame clones, with some not included. This table has tens of thousands of clones, 82% appearing once. The source material was peripheral blood. The receptors derive from a woman aged 55-69 years with acute or convalescent COVID-19.

This clone was detected a few times. J is TRBJ2-3 and V is TRBV6-2 or TRBV6-3; 7 bases are a match to TRBD1. The CDR3 sequence is 13 residues long. The V and J ends lost 6 bases and 4 bases, in that order; junction bases with no gene match: 4. CDR1 is MNHEY, CDR2 SVGEGT, per germline. As DNA, the CDR3 is TGTGCCAGCAGCCAGGACAGGTCAGATACGCAGTATTTT. This encodes CASSQDRSDTQYF.

V usage is TRBV5-4 and J usage is TRBJ1-1, with D possibly being TRBD1 (5 bases). Trimming cost V 0 bases and J 3 bases, with 9 bases left between them. The CDR3 loop spans 14 amino acids. Germline lookup yields CDR1 SGHNT and CDR2 YYREEE (reference sequence). CDR3 amino acids: CASSLGGYDTEAFF. The CDR3 DNA is TGTGCCAGCAGCTTGGGGGGCTATGACACTGAAGCTTTCTTT.

V is TRBV29-1 and J is TRBJ2-7; 9 nucleotides match TRBD1. The CDR3 covers 13 residues. Looked up from germline, CDR1 is SQVTM and CDR2 is ANQGSEA. J lost 6 bases, V lost 6 bases, and 9 bases had no gene match. The CDR3 loop is CSVGWTGVGEQYF. The CDR3 nucleotides are TGCAGCGTAGGTTGGACAGGGGTAGGCGAGCAGTACTTC.

V is TRBV12-3 or TRBV12-4 and J is TRBJ1-1; possibly TRBD1 for D (6 bases). The CDR3 is 13 residues long. Trimming stripped 5 bases from V and 6 bases from J, with 13 bases between. Here the CDR3 DNA reads TGTGCCAGCAGTATCCAGGGGAAGGCTGAAGCTTTCTTT. Translated, it gives CASSIQGKAEAFF.

The CDR3 reads CASSHTGTGPYEQYF. In DNA form, the CDR3 reads TGTGCCAGCAGCCACACCGGGACAGGGCCCTACGAGCAGTACTTC. This rearrangement joins TRBV4-2 to TRBJ2-7; 9 bases agree with TRBD1. Trimming removed 3 bases from V and 2 bases from J; junction bases left unmatched: 5. Germline CDR1 is LGHNA and CDR2 is YNFKEQ. The CDR3 has 15 amino acids.

The rearrangement joins TRBV19 to TRBJ1-5; D gene uncertain. Germline V gene sequence: CDR1 LNHDA, CDR2 SQIVND (reference sequence). Trimming stripped 6 bases from V and 4 bases from J, with 16 bases between. The CDR3 covers 15 residues. The CDR3, as DNA: TGTGCCAGTAGCGAGCTACAGAGTACTAATCAGCCCCAGCATTTT. This codes for CASSELQSTNQPQHF. The entire variable domain, with the rest obtained from reference TRBV19 and TRBJ1-5, is as follows: DGGITQSPKYLFRKEGQNVTLSCEQNLNHDAMYWYRQDPGQGLRLIYYSQIVNDFQKGDIAEGYSVSREKKESFPLTVTSAQKNPTAFYLCASSELQSTNQPQHFGDGTRLSIL.

This rearrangement joins TRBV29-1 to TRBJ2-7; D is unresolved. This CDR3 region has 11 residues. Deletions cut 6 bases from V and 6 bases from J, with 12 bases between. CDR1 is SQVTM and CDR2 is ANQGSEA in the germline V gene. CDR3 nucleotides: TGCAGCGTCTCCCGGAGTGGCGAGCAGTACTTC. It translates to CSVSRSGEQYF.

The chain combines TRBV24-1 with TRBJ2-3, with D possibly matching TRBD2 (6 bases). This CDR3 has 15 residues. Per germline, CDR1 KGHDR and CDR2 SFDVKD. V lost 2 bases and J lost 5, with 13 bases in between. The DNA of the CDR3 is TGTGCCACCAGTGATTCGGGGGTAACTTTAGATACGCAGTATTTT. Residues: CATSDSGVTLDTQYF.

The chain has TRBV19 and TRBJ1-4, with D perhaps matching TRBD1 (6 bases). The CDR3 runs 14 residues. Deletions cut 6 bases from V and 8 bases from J, with 16 bases between. Germline assignment: CDR1 LNHDA and CDR2 SQIVND (reference sequence). DNA of the CDR3: TGTGCCAGTAGGGCAGGGGCGTCGGGAGAAAAACTGTTTTTT. It encodes CASRAGASGEKLFF.

This clone was observed a few times. The chain joins TRBV7-3 to TRBJ2-3; the match to TRBD2 covers 14 bases. This CDR3 contains 14 residues. The trim removed 5 bases at V and 11 bases at J, leaving 6 bases unmatched. Germline assignment: CDR1 SGHTA and CDR2 FQGTGA. CDR3 in amino acids: CASSPGLAGGRQYF. CDR3 nucleotides: TGTGCCAGCAGCCCTGGACTAGCGGGGGGCCGGCAGTATTTT.

This clone was picked up a small number of times. The chain uses TRBV29-1 and TRBJ2-7; 11 bases map to TRBD1. V shed 6 bases, J shed 5 bases, and the junction held 9 bases outside the gene matches. This CDR3 has 14 amino acids. Germline V gene lookup returns CDR1 SQVTM and CDR2 ANQGSEA. The CDR3 nucleotides are TGCAGCGTGAGAGACCGGGACAGGGGGGACGAGCAGTACTTC. It encodes CSVRDRDRGDEQYF.

V gene TRBV6-6 combines with J gene TRBJ1-1; D is uncertain. The length of the CDR3 is 13 residues. The V and J ends lost 11 bases and 1 base respectively, with 14 bases between them. In germline, CDR1 is MNHNY, CDR2 SVGAGI (reference sequence). The CDR3 bases are TGTGCCGGCGGGGAGGGTTCGAACACTGAAGCTTTCTTT. It specifies CAGGEGSNTEAFF.

CDR3 DNA sequence: TGTGCCAGCAGCTCGAGACTAGCGGGGGGGCATTCAGATACGCAGTATTTT. Its protein product is CASSSRLAGGHSDTQYF. The J gene is TRBJ2-3, the V gene TRBV7-3, with 14 bases lining up with TRBD2. Germline V CDR1 and CDR2: SGHTA, FQGTGA. Trimming cost V 4 bases and J 4 bases; bases outside gene matches: 7. CDR3 size: 17 residues. The entire variable domain, with the rest obtained from reference TRBV7-3 and TRBJ2-3, is as follows: GAGVSQTPSNKVTEKGKYVELRCDPISGHTALYWYRQSLGQGPEFLIYFQGTGAADDSGLPNDRFFAVRPEGSVSTLKIQRTERGDSAVYLCASSSRLAGGHSDTQYFGPGTRLTVL.

This sequence joins TRBV7-9 and TRBJ2-3, with D uncertain. The CDR3 consists of 14 residues. Germline V lookup: CDR1 SEHNR, CDR2 FQNEAQ (reference sequence). Trimming removed 4 bases from V and 2 bases from J, with 10 bases in between. The CDR3 nucleotides are TGTGCCAGCAGCTCGCCCGCGAACACAGATACGCAGTATTTT. This encodes CASSSPANTDTQYF.

This clone has a count of ten or more. The rearrangement links TRBV5-1 to TRBJ2-1; TRBD2 agrees at 7 bases. Germline assignment: CDR1 SGHRS and CDR2 YFSETQ. V dropped 0 bases and J dropped 3; count of bases not matched to a gene: 3. The CDR3 runs 15 residues. In nucleotides, the CDR3 is TGCGCCAGCAGCTTGGGAGTAGCGGGCTACAATGAGCAGTTCTTC. Its protein product is CASSLGVAGYNEQFF.

The chain carries TRBV25-1 and TRBJ2-7; D is possibly TRBD2 (7 bases). V dropped 2 bases and J dropped 6 bases, with 14 bases sitting between them. The length of the CDR3 is 14 residues. Germline assignment: CDR1 MGHDK and CDR2 SYGVNS. This CDR3 reads CASSERGGLGEQYF. The CDR3 nucleotides read TGTGCCAGCAGTGAAAGGGGGGGACTTGGCGAGCAGTACTTC.

The rearrangement uses TRBV9 and TRBJ1-1; no definite D call. The CDR3 length is 14 residues. V was trimmed by 0 bases and J by 4 bases, leaving 10 bases between them. In germline, CDR1 is SGDLS, CDR2 YYNGEE. The CDR3 coding sequence is TGTGCCAGCAGCGTAGACGGCGGCGGCACTGAAGCTTTCTTT. This sequence encodes CASSVDGGGTEAFF. Combining the CDR3 with reference TRBV9 and TRBJ1-1 gives the whole variable domain DSGVTQTPKHLITATGQRVTLRCSPRSGDLSVYWYQQSLDQGLQFLIQYYNGEERAKGNILERFSAQQFPDLHSELNLSSLELGDSALYFCASSVDGGGTEAFFGQGTRLTVV.

This sequence joins TRBV6-4 and TRBJ2-3, with TRBD2 matching 12 bases. Germline V gene lookup returns CDR1 MRHNA and CDR2 SNTAGT. V lost 6 bases and J lost 4; bases outside the gene matches: 8. This CDR3 has 16 amino acids. CDR3 bases: TGTGCCAGCAGCGAGGCTAGCGGGGGGGCCCCAGATACGCAGTATTTT. Protein sequence: CASSEASGGAPDTQYF.

The rearrangement links TRBV24-1 to TRBJ2-3, with 10 bases matching TRBD2. This CDR3 is built from 16 residues. V dropped 9 bases and J dropped 0; count of bases not matched to a gene: 8. CDR1 and CDR2 (germline): KGHDR, SFDVKD. The CDR3: CATQSPSGGSTDTQYF. The CDR3 nucleotides read TGTGCCACCCAATCCCCTAGCGGGGGAAGCACAGATACGCAGTATTTT.

The table lists this clone with a count of one. The chain links TRBV6-1 to TRBJ1-2; D not resolved. The CDR3 has 12 residues. In germline, CDR1 is MNHNS, CDR2 SASEGT. V was cut by 0 bases and J by 7 bases, with 6 bases left in between. CDR3 DNA: TGTGCCAGCAGTGAAGCCGGGATTGGCTACACCTTC. This sequence encodes CASSEAGIGYTF.

CDR3: CASSSSGGNTGELFF. The CDR3 DNA reads as TGTGCCAGCAGCTCTTCAGGGGGGAACACCGGGGAGCTGTTTTTT. The rearrangement uses TRBV9 and TRBJ2-2, with 7 bases lining up with TRBD1. The CDR3 extends over 15 amino acids. The germline CDR1 and CDR2 sequences are SGDLS and YYNGEE. J was trimmed by 1 base and V by 4 bases; bases with no gene match: 4. Supplemented by reference TRBV9 and TRBJ2-2, the full variable domain reads DSGVTQTPKHLITATGQRVTLRCSPRSGDLSVYWYQQSLDQGLQFLIQYYNGEERAKGNILERFSAQQFPDLHSELNLSSLELGDSALYFCASSSSGGNTGELFFGEGSRLTVL.

V is TRBV27 and J is TRBJ1-2; D may be TRBD1 (5 bases). Trimming pared 4 bases from V and 4 bases from J, leaving 10 bases between. The CDR3 is 13 amino acids. The germline V gene encodes CDR1 MNHEY and CDR2 SMNVEV (reference sequence). The CDR3 nucleotides are TGTGCCAGCAGTTCCGACAGATTCTATGGCTACACCTTC. Its translation is CASSSDRFYGYTF.